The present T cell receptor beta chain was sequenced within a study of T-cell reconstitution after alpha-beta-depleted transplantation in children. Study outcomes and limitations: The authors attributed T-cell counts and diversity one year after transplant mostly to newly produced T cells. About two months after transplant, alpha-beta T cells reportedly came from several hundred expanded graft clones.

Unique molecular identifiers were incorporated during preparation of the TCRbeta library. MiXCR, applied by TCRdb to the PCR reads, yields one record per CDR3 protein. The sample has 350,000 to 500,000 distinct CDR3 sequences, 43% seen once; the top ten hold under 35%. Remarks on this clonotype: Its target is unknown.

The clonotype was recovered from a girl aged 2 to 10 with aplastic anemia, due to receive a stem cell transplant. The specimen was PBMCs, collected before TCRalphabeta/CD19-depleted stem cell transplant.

In DNA, the CDR3 is TGCGCCAGCAGCTTGGAGCGAGGCGGGGGGGCGTCGGATACGCAGTATTTT. Residues: CASSLERGGGASDTQYF. This chain uses TRBV5-1 with TRBJ2-3, with 9 nucleotides matching TRBD2. The CDR3 runs 17 residues. CDR1 and CDR2 (germline): SGHRS, YFSETQ. V trimming: 0 bases; J trimming: 6 bases; junction bases outside the gene matches: 11.